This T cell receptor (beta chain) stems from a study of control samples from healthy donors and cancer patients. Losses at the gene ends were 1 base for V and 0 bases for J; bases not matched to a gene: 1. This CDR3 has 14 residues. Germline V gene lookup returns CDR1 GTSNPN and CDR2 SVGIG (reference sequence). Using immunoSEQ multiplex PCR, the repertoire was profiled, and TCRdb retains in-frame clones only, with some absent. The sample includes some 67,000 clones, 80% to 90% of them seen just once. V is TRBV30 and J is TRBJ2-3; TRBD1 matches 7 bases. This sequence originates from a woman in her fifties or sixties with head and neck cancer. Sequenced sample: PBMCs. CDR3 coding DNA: TGTGCCTGGAGTGGGGACAGAAGCACAGATACGCAGTATTTT. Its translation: CAWSGDRSTDTQYF.